One sample yielded the 26 T cell receptor beta chains listed below, sequenced in a study of control samples from healthy donors and cancer patients. Profiling relied on immunoSEQ multiplex PCR, and the TCRdb table lists in-frame clones only, not all of them. The sample has some 100,000 clones, around nine tenths seen once. Sequenced: blood. The receptors shown here come from a young man in good health.

V is TRBV28 and J is TRBJ2-4; TRBD1 matches at 8 bases. Germline trimming cut 5 bases from V and 0 bases from J; bases unmatched to any gene: 0. There are 14 residues in the CDR3. Germline lookup yields CDR1 MDHEN and CDR2 SYDVKM. Written as DNA, the CDR3 is TGTGCCAGCAGTGGGACAGGAGCCAAAAACATTCAGTACTTC. Amino acids: CASSGTGAKNIQYF.

This chain connects TRBV3-1 (or the pseudogene TRBV3-2) to TRBJ2-5; 11 positions agree with TRBD2. Losses at the gene ends were 2 bases for V and 5 bases for J; bases not matched to a gene: 7. Germline CDR1 LGHDT, CDR2 YNNKEL (reference sequence). CDR3 length: 16 amino acids. In DNA, the CDR3 is TGTGCCAGCAGCCAACGGGCTAGCGGGGGGCGTGAGACCCAGTACTTC. This sequence encodes CASSQRASGGRETQYF.

This sequence joins TRBV5-1 and TRBJ1-2; 7 positions match TRBD1. Trimming cost V 5 bases and J 1 base; bases outside gene matches: 5. The CDR3 spans 14 residues. Per germline, CDR1 SGHRS and CDR2 YFSETQ. CDR3 region: CASRAGTDNYGYTF. The CDR3 DNA reads TGCGCCAGCAGGGCCGGGACAGATAACTATGGCTACACCTTC.

The V and J genes are TRBV28 and TRBJ2-4; the D is unclear. The CDR3 runs to 16 residues. V gave up 5 bases and J gave up 0 bases, with 14 bases separating them. The germline V gene encodes CDR1 MDHEN and CDR2 SYDVKM. For the CDR3, the DNA is TGTGCCAGCAGTGTAAAAGACCTAATAGCCAAAAACATTCAGTACTTC. The encoded protein is CASSVKDLIAKNIQYF.

This clone was detected only a few times. This chain joins TRBV3-1 (or the pseudogene TRBV3-2) and TRBJ2-5, with a weak D call TRBD2 (5 bases). The germline V and J ends were trimmed by 2 bases and 2 bases, with 6 bases remaining between them. The CDR3 contains 13 residues. Germline V lookup: CDR1 LGHDT, CDR2 YNNKEL (reference sequence). As DNA, the CDR3 is TGTGCCAGCAGCCAACGGGAACAAGAGACCCAGTACTTC. Translating gives CASSQREQETQYF.

The V call is TRBV18, the J call TRBJ2-5; D might be TRBD1 (6 bases). The CDR3 totals 13 residues. Per the germline V gene, CDR1 is KGHSH and CDR2 is LQKENI. V lost 3 bases to trimming and J lost 3 bases, with 8 bases between them. CDR3 sequence: CASSPDRKETQYF. The CDR3 DNA reads TGTGCCAGCTCACCGGACAGAAAAGAGACCCAGTACTTC.

The rearrangement joins TRBV7-8 to TRBJ1-5; possibly TRBD1 for D (6 bases). Per the germline V gene, CDR1 is SGHVS and CDR2 is FQNEAQ. The length of the CDR3 is 15 residues. Trimming left V 1 base short and J 5 bases short, with 12 bases between. CDR3 in DNA: TGTGCCAGCAGCTTAGACAGGGTGGGGGATCAGCCCCAGCATTTT. Translating it yields CASSLDRVGDQPQHF.

As to this clone: A junction boundary mismatches the germline segment, possibly from a read error. The V call is TRBV7-9, the J call TRBJ1-6, with D maybe TRBD1 (6 bases). Germline CDR1 reads SEHNR; CDR2 reads FQNEAQ (reference sequence). The CDR3 totals 17 residues. The CDR3 DNA follows: TGTGCCAGCAGTTTAGGGGGTGAAGACTCCTATAATTCACCCCTCCACTTT. Its translation is CASSLGGEDSYNSPLHF.

The CDR3 DNA reads as TGTGCCAGCCTACTGGAGGACTCGGGGACCGGGGAGCTGTTTTTT. It codes for CASLLEDSGTGELFF. The chain employs TRBV7-7 and TRBJ2-2; D is possibly TRBD2 (5 bases). Trimming left V 8 bases short and J 5 bases short, with 18 bases between. CDR1 SSHAT and CDR2 FNYEAQ come from the germline V gene (reference sequence). CDR3 length: 15 residues.

The rearrangement links TRBV4-1 to TRBJ1-5; TRBD1 agrees at 9 bases. The CDR3 runs to 14 residues. CDR1 MGHRA and CDR2 YSYEKL come from the germline V gene. V dropped 4 bases and J dropped 4; count of bases not matched to a gene: 2. The CDR3 loop is CASSLGQGNQPQHF. CDR3 nucleotide sequence: TGCGCCAGCAGCCTAGGACAGGGGAATCAGCCCCAGCATTTT.

The chain couples TRBV5-1 to TRBJ1-1; D may be TRBD1 (5 bases). Germline V CDR1 and CDR2: SGHRS, YFSETQ. The CDR3 totals 15 residues. Trimming removed 5 bases from V and 4 bases from J, with 18 bases in between. The CDR3 is CASRAGGASGTEAFF. CDR3 sequence (DNA): TGCGCCAGCAGAGCGGGAGGGGCGAGCGGCACTGAAGCTTTCTTT.

The chain combines TRBV7-3 with TRBJ1-1; D is ambiguous. Deletions cut 1 base from V and 4 bases from J, with 7 bases between. This CDR3 contains 13 residues. Germline CDR1 and CDR2: SGHTA and FQGTGA. The DNA for the CDR3 is TGTGCCAGCAGCTTAAAGTCCAGCACTGAAGCTTTCTTT. Encoded protein: CASSLKSSTEAFF.

The chain carries TRBV28 and TRBJ1-3; D is undetermined. The CDR3 is made up of 13 amino acids. Germline values: CDR1 MDHEN, CDR2 SYDVKM. Trimming took 7 bases from V and 3 from J, leaving 10 bases between them. The CDR3 coding sequence is TGTGCCAGCACCCTCCAGGATGGAAACACCATATATTTT. This codes for CASTLQDGNTIYF. Drawing the rest from reference TRBV28 and TRBJ1-3, the complete variable domain is DVKVTQSSRYLVKRTGEKVFLECVQDMDHENMFWYRQDPGLGLRLIYFSYDVKMKEKGDIPEGYSVSREKKERFSLILESASTNQTSMYLCASTLQDGNTIYFGEGSWLTVV.

V gene TRBV25-1 combines with J gene TRBJ2-1; TRBD1 matches 7 bases. The germline V gene has CDR1 MGHDK and CDR2 SYGVNS. The CDR3 has 16 residues. After removal of 7 bases from V and 2 bases from J, the junction contained 11 bases not matched to a gene. CDR3 sequence: CASTLAGGKTYNEQFF. CDR3 DNA: TGTGCCAGCACCCTCGCAGGGGGAAAGACCTACAATGAGCAGTTCTTC.

The chain is built from TRBV19 and TRBJ1-6; 8 bases fit TRBD1. V lost 5 bases to trimming and J lost 0 bases; unmatched junction nucleotides: 6. This CDR3 is built from 17 residues. Germline loops: CDR1 LNHDA, CDR2 SQIVND (reference sequence). CDR3: CASSPPTGVSYNSPLHF. The CDR3 DNA follows: TGTGCCAGTAGTCCCCCGACAGGGGTCTCCTATAATTCACCCCTCCACTTT.

The chain recombines TRBV11-2 with TRBJ2-5; 8 bases fit TRBD2. The length of the CDR3 is 16 residues. V lost 5 bases and J lost 2; bases outside the gene matches: 10. From germline, CDR1 is SGHAT and CDR2 FQNNGV. The CDR3 here is CASSRGRGGRQETQYF. The CDR3 nucleotides read TGTGCCAGCAGCCGAGGTCGCGGGGGGCGACAAGAGACCCAGTACTTC.

The chain has TRBV11-3 and TRBJ1-1, with a possible D match to TRBD1 (5 bases). This CDR3 has 12 residues. With 4 bases removed from V and 9 bases from J, the gap between germline ends came to 12 bases. The germline V gene encodes CDR1 SGHNT and CDR2 YENEEA. DNA for the CDR3: TGTGCCAGCAGCTGGGACGGGGTAAAAGCTTTCTTT. Residues: CASSWDGVKAFF.

The chain links TRBV11-2 to TRBJ1-1; TRBD1 is a possible D gene (5 bases). Germline CDR1 SGHAT, CDR2 FQNNGV. The V end lost 1 base, the J end lost 11 bases, and 8 bases lay between the germline ends. The CDR3 sequence is 11 residues long. CDR3 sequence (DNA): TGTGCCAGCAGCTTAGGTGGGGCTGCTTTCTTT. Protein product: CASSLGGAAFF. Variable domain in full (rest from reference TRBV11-2 and TRBJ1-1): EAGVAQSPRYKIIEKRQSVAFWCNPISGHATLYWYQQILGQGPKLLIQFQNNGVVDDSQLPKDRFSAERLKGVDSTLKIQPAKLEDSAVYLCASSLGGAAFFGQGTRLTVV.

The V and J genes are TRBV19 and TRBJ2-7; D is perhaps TRBD1 (5 bases). This CDR3 contains 15 residues. Looked up from germline, CDR1 is LNHDA and CDR2 is SQIVND (reference sequence). V shed 5 bases and J shed 1 base, with 15 bases lying between them. The CDR3 is CASSSQGAGSYEQYF. DNA of the CDR3: TGTGCCAGTAGTTCTCAAGGGGCTGGGTCCTACGAGCAGTACTTC.

This chain uses TRBV29-1 with TRBJ1-2, with D possibly being TRBD1 (6 bases). Germline V CDR1 and CDR2: SQVTM, ANQGSEA. The V end was cut by 6 bases, the J end by 12 bases, with 23 bases between. The CDR3 is 13 residues long. The CDR3 reads CSVVTGGSVMDTF. DNA of the CDR3: TGCAGCGTAGTCACGGGGGGCTCGGTCATGGACACCTTC.

The chain uses TRBV7-8 and TRBJ1-1, with D perhaps TRBD1 (6 bases). Germline V gene data show CDR1 as SGHVS and CDR2 as FQNEAQ. The CDR3 loop spans 12 amino acids. V lost 6 bases, J lost 1 base, and 6 bases lay in between. CDR3 amino acids: CASRQGNTEAFF. DNA of the CDR3: TGTGCCAGCAGACAGGGGAACACTGAAGCTTTCTTT.

This chain joins TRBV6-6 and TRBJ1-6; D possibly corresponds to TRBD1 (6 bases). The V and J ends lost 6 bases and 7 bases respectively, with 19 bases between them. The germline gives CDR1 MNHNY, CDR2 SVGAGI (reference sequence). The CDR3 is 16 amino acids. The CDR3 bases are TGTGCCAGCAGCATAACAGGGCTAGGGGGGAATTCACCCCTCCACTTT. It specifies CASSITGLGGNSPLHF.

The V call is TRBV19, the J call TRBJ1-1, with TRBD1 matching over 7 bases. Germline assignment: CDR1 LNHDA and CDR2 SQIVND (reference sequence). V was clipped by 5 bases and J by 0 bases; unmatched bases: 3. This CDR3 has 14 residues. The CDR3 loop is CASSLGGVNTEAFF. The CDR3 DNA is TGTGCCAGTAGTCTAGGGGGCGTGAACACTGAAGCTTTCTTT.

This clone showed up just a few times. The chain employs TRBV27 and TRBJ2-7, with 9 bases aligning to TRBD2. Trimming at V came to 8 bases and at J to 2 bases, leaving 13 bases not matched to a gene. This CDR3 region has 16 residues. The V gene's germline CDR1 is MNHEY and CDR2 SMNVEV (reference sequence). The CDR3 loop is CASSPPRLAGTYEQYF. The CDR3 coding sequence is TGTGCCAGCTCCCCTCCAAGGCTAGCGGGGACCTACGAGCAGTACTTC.

This chain uses TRBV7-8 with TRBJ1-3; possibly TRBD1 for D (5 bases). The germline V gene has CDR1 SGHVS and CDR2 FQNEAQ. The CDR3 has 14 residues. V was cut by 8 bases and J by 0 bases, with 11 bases left in between. The CDR3 region has the DNA TGTGCCAGCGGGGGAGACCCCTCTGGAAACACCATATATTTT. This translates into CASGGDPSGNTIYF.

This clone was picked up a small number of times. The gene calls are TRBV5-1 and TRBJ2-2; 8 nucleotides match TRBD1. V shed 2 bases and J 5 bases; nucleotides not matched to a gene: 8. This CDR3 region has 16 residues. Germline assignment: CDR1 SGHRS and CDR2 YFSETQ. The CDR3 is CASSFPGTGTTGELFF. The DNA of the CDR3 is TGCGCCAGCAGCTTCCCCGGGACAGGTACTACCGGGGAGCTGTTTTTT.